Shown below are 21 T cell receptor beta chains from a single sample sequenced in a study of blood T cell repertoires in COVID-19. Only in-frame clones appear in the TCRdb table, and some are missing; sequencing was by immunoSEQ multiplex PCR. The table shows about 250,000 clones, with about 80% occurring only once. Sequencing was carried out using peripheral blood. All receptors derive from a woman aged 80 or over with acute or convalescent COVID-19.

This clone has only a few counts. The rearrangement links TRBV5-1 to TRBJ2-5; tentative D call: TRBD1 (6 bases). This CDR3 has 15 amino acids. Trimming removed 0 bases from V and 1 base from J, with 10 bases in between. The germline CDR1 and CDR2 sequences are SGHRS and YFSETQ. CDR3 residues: CASSLVPGAQETQYF. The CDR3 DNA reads TGCGCCAGCAGCTTGGTACCAGGGGCCCAAGAGACCCAGTACTTC.

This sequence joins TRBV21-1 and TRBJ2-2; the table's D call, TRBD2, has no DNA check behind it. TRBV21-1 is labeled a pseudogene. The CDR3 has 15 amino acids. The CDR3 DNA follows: TGTGCCAGCAGCAAAGCACGGGAGGAGCCCGGGGAGCTGTTTTTT. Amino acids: CASSKAREEPGELFF.

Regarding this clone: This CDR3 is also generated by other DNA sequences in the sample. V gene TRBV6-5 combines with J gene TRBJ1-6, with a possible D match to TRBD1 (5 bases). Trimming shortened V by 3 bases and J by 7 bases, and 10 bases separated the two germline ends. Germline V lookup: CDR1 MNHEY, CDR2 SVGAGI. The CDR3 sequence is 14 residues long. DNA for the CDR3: TGTGCCAGCAGTTATTCGGGGGAGAATTCACCCCTCCACTTT. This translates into CASSYSGENSPLHF.

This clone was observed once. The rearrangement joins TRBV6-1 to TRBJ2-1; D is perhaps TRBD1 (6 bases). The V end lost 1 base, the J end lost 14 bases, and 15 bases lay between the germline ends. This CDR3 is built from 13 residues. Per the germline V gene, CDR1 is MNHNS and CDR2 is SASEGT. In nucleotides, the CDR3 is TGTGCCAGCAGTGAAGACTGGGGCAGGGGAGAGTTCTTC. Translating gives CASSEDWGRGEFF.

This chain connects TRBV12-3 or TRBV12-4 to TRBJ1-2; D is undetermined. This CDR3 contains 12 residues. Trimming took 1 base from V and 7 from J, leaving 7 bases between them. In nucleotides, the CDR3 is TGTGCCAGCAGTTTAGGGTCGGGTGGCTACACCTTC. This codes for CASSLGSGGYTF.

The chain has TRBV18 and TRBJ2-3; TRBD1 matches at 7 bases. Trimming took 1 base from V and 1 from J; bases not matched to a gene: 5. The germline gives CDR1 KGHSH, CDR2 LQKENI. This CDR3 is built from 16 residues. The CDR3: CASSPQGARGTDTQYF. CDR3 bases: TGTGCCAGCTCACCACAGGGGGCGCGGGGCACAGATACGCAGTATTTT.

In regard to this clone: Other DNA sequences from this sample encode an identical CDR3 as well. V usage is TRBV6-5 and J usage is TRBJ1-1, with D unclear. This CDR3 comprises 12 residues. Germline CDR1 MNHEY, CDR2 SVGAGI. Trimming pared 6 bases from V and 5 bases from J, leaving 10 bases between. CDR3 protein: CASSSGGTEAFF. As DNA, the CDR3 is TGTGCCAGCAGCAGCGGAGGGACTGAAGCTTTCTTT.

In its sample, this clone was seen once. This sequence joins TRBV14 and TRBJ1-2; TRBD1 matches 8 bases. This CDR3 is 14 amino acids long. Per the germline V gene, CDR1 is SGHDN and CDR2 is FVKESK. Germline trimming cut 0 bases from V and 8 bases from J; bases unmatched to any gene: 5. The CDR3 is CASSQDQGARGYTF. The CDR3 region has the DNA TGTGCCAGCAGCCAAGATCAGGGGGCTCGGGGCTACACCTTC.

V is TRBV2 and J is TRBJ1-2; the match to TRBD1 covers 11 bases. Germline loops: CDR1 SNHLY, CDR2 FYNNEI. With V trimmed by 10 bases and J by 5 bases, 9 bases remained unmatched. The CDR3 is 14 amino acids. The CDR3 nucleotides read TGTGCCACGAACGGGGACAGGGGGATTTATGGCTACACCTTC. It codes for CATNGDRGIYGYTF.

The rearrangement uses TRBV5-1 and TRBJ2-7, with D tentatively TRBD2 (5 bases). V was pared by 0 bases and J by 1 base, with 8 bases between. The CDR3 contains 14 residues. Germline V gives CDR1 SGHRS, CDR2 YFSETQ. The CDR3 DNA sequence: TGCGCCAGCAGCTTGGTCGGACTGTCCTACGAGCAGTACTTC. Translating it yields CASSLVGLSYEQYF. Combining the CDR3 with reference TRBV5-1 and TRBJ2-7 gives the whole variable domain KAGVTQTPRYLIKTRGQQVTLSCSPISGHRSVSWYQQTPGQGLQFLFEYFSETQRNKGNFPGRFSGRQFSNSRSEMNVSTLELGDSALYLCASSLVGLSYEQYFGPGTRLTVT.

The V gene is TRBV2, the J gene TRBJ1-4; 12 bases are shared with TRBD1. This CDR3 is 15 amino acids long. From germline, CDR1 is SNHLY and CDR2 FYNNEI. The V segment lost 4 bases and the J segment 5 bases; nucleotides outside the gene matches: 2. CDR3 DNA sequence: TGTGCCAGCAGTGCCGGGACAGGGGGCAATGAAAAACTGTTTTTT. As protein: CASSAGTGGNEKLFF.

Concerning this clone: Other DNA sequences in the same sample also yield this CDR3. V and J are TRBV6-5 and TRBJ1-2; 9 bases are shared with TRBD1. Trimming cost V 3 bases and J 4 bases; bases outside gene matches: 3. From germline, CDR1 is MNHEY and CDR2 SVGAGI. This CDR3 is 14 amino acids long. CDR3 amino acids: CASSYSGQGYGYTF. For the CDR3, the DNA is TGTGCCAGCAGTTATTCGGGACAGGGCTATGGCTACACCTTC.

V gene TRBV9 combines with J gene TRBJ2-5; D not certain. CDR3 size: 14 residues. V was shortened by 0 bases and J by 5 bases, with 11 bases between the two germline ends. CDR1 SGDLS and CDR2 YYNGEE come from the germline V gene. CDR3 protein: CASSVGGLLETQYF. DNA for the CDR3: TGTGCCAGCAGCGTAGGTGGGCTTTTGGAGACCCAGTACTTC.

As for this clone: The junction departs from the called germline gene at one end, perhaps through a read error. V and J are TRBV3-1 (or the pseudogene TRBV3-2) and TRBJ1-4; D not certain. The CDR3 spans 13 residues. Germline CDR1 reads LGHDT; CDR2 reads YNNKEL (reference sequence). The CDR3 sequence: CASSKDLREKLFF. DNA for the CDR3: TGTGCCAGCAGCAAAGACCTCCGTGAAAAACTGTTTTTT.

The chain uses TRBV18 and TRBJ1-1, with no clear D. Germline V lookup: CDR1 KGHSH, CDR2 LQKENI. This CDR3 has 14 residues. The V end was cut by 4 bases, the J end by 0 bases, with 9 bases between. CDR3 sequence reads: CASSLSVMNTEAFF. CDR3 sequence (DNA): TGTGCCAGCTCACTTTCAGTTATGAACACTGAAGCTTTCTTT.

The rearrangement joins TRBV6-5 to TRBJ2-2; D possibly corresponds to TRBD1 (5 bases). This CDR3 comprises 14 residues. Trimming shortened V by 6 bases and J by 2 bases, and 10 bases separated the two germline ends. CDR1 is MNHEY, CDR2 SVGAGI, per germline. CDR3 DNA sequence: TGTGCCAGCAGCCAGACAGCAAACACCGGGGAGCTGTTTTTT. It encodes CASSQTANTGELFF.

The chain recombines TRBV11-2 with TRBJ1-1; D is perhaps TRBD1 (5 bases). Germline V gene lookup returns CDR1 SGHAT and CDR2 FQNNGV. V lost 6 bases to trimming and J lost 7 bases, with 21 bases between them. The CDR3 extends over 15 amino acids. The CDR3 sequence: CASSTSNGGVLEAFF. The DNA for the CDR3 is TGTGCCAGCAGTACCTCTAACGGGGGGGTACTTGAAGCTTTCTTT.

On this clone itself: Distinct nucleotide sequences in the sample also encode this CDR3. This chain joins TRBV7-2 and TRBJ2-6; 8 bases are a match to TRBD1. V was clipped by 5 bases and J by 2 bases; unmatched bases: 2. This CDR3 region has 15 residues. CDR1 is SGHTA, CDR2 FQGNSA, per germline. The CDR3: CASSLQGAGANVLTF. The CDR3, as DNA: TGTGCCAGCAGCCTACAGGGGGCTGGGGCCAACGTCCTGACTTTC.

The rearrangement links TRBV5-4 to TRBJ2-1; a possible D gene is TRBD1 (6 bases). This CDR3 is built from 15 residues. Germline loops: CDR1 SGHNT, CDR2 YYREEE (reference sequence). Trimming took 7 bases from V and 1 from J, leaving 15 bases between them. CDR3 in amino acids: CASQPNTGSYNEQFF. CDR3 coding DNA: TGTGCCAGCCAACCCAACACAGGGTCCTACAATGAGCAGTTCTTC.

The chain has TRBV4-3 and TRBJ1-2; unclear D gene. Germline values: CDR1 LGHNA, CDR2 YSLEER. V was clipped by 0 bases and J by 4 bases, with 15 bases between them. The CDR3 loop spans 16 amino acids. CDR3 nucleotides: TGCGCCAGCAGCCAAGATTTTGGAACAGTGGGCTATGGCTACACCTTC. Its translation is CASSQDFGTVGYGYTF.

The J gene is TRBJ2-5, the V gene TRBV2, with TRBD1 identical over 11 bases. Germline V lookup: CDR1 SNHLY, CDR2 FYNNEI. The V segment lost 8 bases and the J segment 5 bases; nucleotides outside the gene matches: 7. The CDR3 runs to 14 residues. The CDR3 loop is CASLDRGRYETQYF. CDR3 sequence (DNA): TGTGCCAGCCTGGACAGGGGGCGATATGAGACCCAGTACTTC. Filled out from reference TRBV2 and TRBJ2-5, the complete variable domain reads EPEVTQTPSHQVTQMGQEVILRCVPISNHLYFYWYRQILGQKVEFLVSFYNNEISEKSEIFDDQFSVERPDGSNFTLKIRSTKLEDSAMYFCASLDRGRYETQYFGPGTRLLVL.